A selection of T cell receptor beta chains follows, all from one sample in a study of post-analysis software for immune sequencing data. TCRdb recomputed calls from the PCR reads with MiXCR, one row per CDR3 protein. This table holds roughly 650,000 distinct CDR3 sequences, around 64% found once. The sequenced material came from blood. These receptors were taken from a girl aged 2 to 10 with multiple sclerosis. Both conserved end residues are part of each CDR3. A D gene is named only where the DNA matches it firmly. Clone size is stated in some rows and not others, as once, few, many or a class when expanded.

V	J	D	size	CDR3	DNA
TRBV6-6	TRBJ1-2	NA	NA	CARSYKKGGANYGYTF	TGTGCCCGCAGTTATAAGAAGGGGGGCGCTAACTATGGCTACACCTTC
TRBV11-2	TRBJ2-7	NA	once	CASSLGGTAPYEQYF	TGTGCCAGCAGCTTAGGTGGGACGGCCCCCTACGAGCAGTACTTC
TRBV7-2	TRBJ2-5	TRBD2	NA	CASSSGLAGEGTQYF	TGTGCCAGCAGCTCGGGACTAGCGGGGGAAGGGACCCAGTACTTC
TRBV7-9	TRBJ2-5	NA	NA	CASSYPGAQETQYF	TGTGCCAGCAGCTATCCGGGGGCTCAAGAGACCCAGTACTTC
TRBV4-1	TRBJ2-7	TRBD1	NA	CASSQGGQGRNEQYF	TGCGCCAGCAGCCAAGGCGGACAGGGAAGGAACGAGCAGTACTTC
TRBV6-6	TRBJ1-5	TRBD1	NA	CASSRDRDSNQPQHF	TGTGCCAGCAGCCGAGACAGGGACAGCAATCAGCCCCAGCATTTT
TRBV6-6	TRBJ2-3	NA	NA	CASSYRGLYTDTQYF	TGTGCCAGCAGTTACAGAGGACTCTACACAGATACGCAGTATTTT
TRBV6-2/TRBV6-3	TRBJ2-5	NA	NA	CASSYSNRDGETRETQYF	TGTGCCAGCAGTTACTCGAACAGGGATGGTGAGACGCGAGAGACCCAGTACTTC
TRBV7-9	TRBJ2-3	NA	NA	CASSLDGADTQYF	TGTGCCAGCAGCTTAGATGGGGCAGATACGCAGTATTTT
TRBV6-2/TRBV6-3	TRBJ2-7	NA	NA	CAIRTVMGHEQYF	TGTGCCATCCGGACTGTAATGGGCCACGAGCAGTACTTC
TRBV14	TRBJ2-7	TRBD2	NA	CASSQDPGLKRGLSYNEQYF	TGTGCCAGCAGCCAAGACCCAGGGCTTAAGCGGGGCCTCTCCTACAATGAGCAGTACTTC
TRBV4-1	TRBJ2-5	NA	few	CASSQGGPGPGETQYF	TGCGCCAGCAGCCAAGGAGGTCCGGGGCCCGGGGAGACCCAGTACTTC
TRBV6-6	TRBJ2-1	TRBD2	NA	CASSLAEGDNEQFF	TGTGCCAGCAGTCTAGCGGAAGGTGACAATGAGCAGTTCTTC
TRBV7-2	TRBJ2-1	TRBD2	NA	CASSVPAGARNEQFF	TGTGCCAGCAGTGTTCCAGCGGGGGCGCGCAATGAGCAGTTCTTC
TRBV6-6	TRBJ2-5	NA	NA	CASRLHYREETQYF	TGTGCCAGCCGCTTACACTACAGAGAAGAGACCCAGTACTTC
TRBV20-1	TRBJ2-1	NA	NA	CSARDGRQKNNEQFF	TGCAGTGCTAGAGATGGCAGACAGAAAAACAATGAGCAGTTCTTC
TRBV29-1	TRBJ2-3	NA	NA	CSVEVAGTDTQYF	TGCAGCGTTGAAGTAGCGGGCACAGATACGCAGTATTTT
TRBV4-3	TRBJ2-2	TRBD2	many	CASSQERTAGGHTGELFF	TGCGCCAGCAGCCAAGAAAGGACGGCGGGGGGGCATACCGGGGAGCTGTTTTTT
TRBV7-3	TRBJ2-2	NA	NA	CASSLGQGSTGELFF	TGTGCCAGCAGCTTAGGGCAGGGCAGCACCGGGGAGCTGTTTTTT
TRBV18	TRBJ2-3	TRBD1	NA	CASSPLPGTGTDTQYF	TGTGCCAGCTCACCACTACCAGGGACAGGCACAGATACGCAGTATTTT
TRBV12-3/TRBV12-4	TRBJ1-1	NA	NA	CASILNTEAFF	TGTGCCAGCATTTTGAACACTGAAGCTTTCTTT
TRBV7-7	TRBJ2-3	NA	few	CASSPYRADTQYF	TGTGCCAGCAGTCCCTACAGGGCAGATACGCAGTATTTT
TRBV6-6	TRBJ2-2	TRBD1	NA	CASSPSGTDTGELFF	TGTGCCAGCAGTCCTTCCGGGACAGACACCGGGGAGCTGTTTTTT
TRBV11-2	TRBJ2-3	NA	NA	CASSEMGAREADTQYF	TGTGCCAGCAGCGAGATGGGGGCGAGGGAAGCAGATACGCAGTATTTT
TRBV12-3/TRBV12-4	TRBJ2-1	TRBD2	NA	CASSSMTSGLSYNEQFF	TGTGCCAGCAGCTCCATGACTAGCGGGCTTTCCTACAATGAGCAGTTCTTC
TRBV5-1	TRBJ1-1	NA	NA	CASRQGGIAALAEAFF	TGCGCCAGCAGACAGGGAGGGATTGCGGCTTTAGCTGAAGCTTTCTTT
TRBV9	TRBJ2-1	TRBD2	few	CASSGTSGRVEQFF	TGTGCCAGCAGCGGGACTAGCGGGAGGGTTGAGCAGTTCTTC
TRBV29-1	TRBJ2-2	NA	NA	CSVFSGAFGGELFF	TGCAGCGTGTTCTCGGGTGCGTTTGGCGGGGAGCTGTTTTTT
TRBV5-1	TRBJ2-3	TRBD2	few	CASSLAAGREGTDTQYF	TGCGCCAGCAGCTTGGCAGCGGGGCGCGAAGGGACAGATACGCAGTATTTT
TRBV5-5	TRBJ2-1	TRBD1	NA	CASSLRQGGLSEQFF	TGTGCCAGCAGCTTGCGACAGGGCGGGCTGAGTGAGCAGTTCTTC
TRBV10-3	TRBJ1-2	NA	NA	CAISELTLGYTF	TGTGCCATCAGTGAGTTGACTTTGGGCTACACCTTC
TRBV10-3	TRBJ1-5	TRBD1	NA	CAISEGDRVGQPQHF	TGTGCCATCAGTGAGGGGGACAGGGTCGGTCAGCCCCAGCATTTT
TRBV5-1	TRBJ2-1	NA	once	CASSLDGVPEQFF	TGCGCCAGCAGCTTGGATGGGGTTCCTGAGCAGTTCTTC
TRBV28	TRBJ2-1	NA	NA	CASTFLGSREQFF	TGTGCCAGCACCTTTCTAGGATCCCGTGAGCAGTTCTTC
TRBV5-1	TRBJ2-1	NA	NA	CASSLNTAEQFF	TGCGCCAGCAGCTTGAATACGGCGGAGCAGTTCTTC
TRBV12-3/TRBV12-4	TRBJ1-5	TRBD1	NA	CASNSLTGNQPQHF	TGTGCCAGCAATTCGTTGACAGGGAATCAGCCCCAGCATTTT
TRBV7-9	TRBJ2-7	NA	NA	CASSLTVHEQYF	TGTGCCAGCAGCTTAACGGTTCACGAGCAGTACTTC
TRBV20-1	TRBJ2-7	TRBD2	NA	CSASRLAGAYEQYF	TGCAGTGCTAGCCGCCTAGCGGGAGCCTACGAGCAGTACTTC
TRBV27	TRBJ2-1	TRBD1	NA	CASRDREDEQFF	TGTGCCAGCCGGGACAGGGAAGATGAGCAGTTCTTC
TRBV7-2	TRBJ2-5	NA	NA	CASSQGAGVQETQYF	TGTGCCAGCAGCCAGGGGGCGGGGGTCCAAGAGACCCAGTACTTC
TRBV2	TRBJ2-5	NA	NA	CASSMPRGSLQETQYF	TGTGCCAGCAGTATGCCTCGGGGGTCCCTCCAAGAGACCCAGTACTTC
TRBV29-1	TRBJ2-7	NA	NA	CSVAGGHYEQYF	TGCAGCGTTGCCGGTGGACACTACGAGCAGTACTTC
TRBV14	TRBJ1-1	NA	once	CASSQRTGMRAEAFF	TGTGCCAGCAGCCAACGGACGGGGATGAGAGCTGAAGCTTTCTTT
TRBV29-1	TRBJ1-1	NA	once	CSALTAMNTEAFF	TGCAGCGCCTTGACAGCTATGAACACTGAAGCTTTCTTT
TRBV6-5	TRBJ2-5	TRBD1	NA	CAGSRRGRLETQYF	TGTGCCGGCAGCCGCAGGGGGCGGCTAGAGACCCAGTACTTC
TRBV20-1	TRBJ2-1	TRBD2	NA	CSARPLAGQHHYNEQFF	TGCAGTGCTAGACCACTAGCGGGGCAACATCATTACAATGAGCAGTTCTTC
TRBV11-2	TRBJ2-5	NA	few	CASSLRLVDVETQYF	TGTGCCAGCAGCTTACGGCTAGTGGATGTGGAGACCCAGTACTTC
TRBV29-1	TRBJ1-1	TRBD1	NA	CSGEQGAWTEAFF	TGCAGCGGCGAGCAGGGGGCTTGGACTGAAGCTTTCTTT
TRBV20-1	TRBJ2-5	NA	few	CSASRGIGEYF	TGCAGTGCTAGTCGCGGGATAGGGGAGTACTTC
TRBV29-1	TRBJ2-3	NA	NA	CSVDGASGTDTQYF	TGCAGCGTTGATGGGGCTAGCGGCACAGATACGCAGTATTTT
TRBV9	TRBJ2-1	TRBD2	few	CASGRDYRNNEQFF	TGTGCCAGCGGGCGGGACTATAGAAACAATGAGCAGTTCTTC
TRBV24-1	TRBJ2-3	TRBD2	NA	CATSESLAGTDTQYF	TGTGCCACCAGTGAATCACTAGCGGGCACAGATACGCAGTATTTT
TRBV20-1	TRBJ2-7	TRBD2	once	CSARDRGGVPYEQYF	TGCAGTGCTAGAGATCGGGGGGGAGTTCCCTACGAGCAGTACTTC